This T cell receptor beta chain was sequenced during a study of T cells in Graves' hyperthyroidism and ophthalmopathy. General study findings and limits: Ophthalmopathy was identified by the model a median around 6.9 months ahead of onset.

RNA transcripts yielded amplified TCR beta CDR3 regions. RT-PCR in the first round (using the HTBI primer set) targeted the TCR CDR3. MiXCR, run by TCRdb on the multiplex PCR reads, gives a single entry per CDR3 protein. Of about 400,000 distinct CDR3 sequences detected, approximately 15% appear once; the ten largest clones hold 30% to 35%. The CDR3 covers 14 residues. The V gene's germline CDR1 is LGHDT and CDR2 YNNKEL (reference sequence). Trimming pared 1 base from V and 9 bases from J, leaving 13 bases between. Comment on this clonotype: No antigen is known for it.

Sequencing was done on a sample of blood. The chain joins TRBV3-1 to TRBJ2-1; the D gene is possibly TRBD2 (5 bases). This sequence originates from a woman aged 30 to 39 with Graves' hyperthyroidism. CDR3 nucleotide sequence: TGTGCCAGCAGCCAAGCCCTAGCCCTGCTTGAGCAGTTCTTC. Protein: CASSQALALLEQFF.